This T cell receptor beta chain was found in a study of Graves' ophthalmopathy and Graves' hyperthyroidism. As for the study in general: Hyperthyroidism is called stable when no ophthalmopathy develops within 18 months of follow-up. Overall study findings and caveats: Blood also held most thyroid clonotypes expanded above 0.001 frequency.

As regards this clonotype: Its antigen is not known.

Amplification of TCR beta CDR3 regions used RNA transcripts. The library came from an HTBI-primed first-round RT-PCR and a second-round multiplex PCR. Via MiXCR, TCRdb re-called the multiplex PCR reads, giving one row per CDR3 protein. The profile covers 500,000 to 700,000 distinct CDR3 sequences, with roughly 40% appearing a single time and about 4% taken by the ten largest. Sequencing input: peripheral blood or thyroid tissue (not recorded which). The receptor was derived from an adult man with Graves' hyperthyroidism.

CDR3: CASSLAVGRGLGQHF. CDR3 bases: TGTGCCAGCAGCTTAGCGGTAGGCAGGGGGCTGGGACAGCATTTT. The chain carries TRBV7-3 and TRBJ1-5, with 8 bases lining up with TRBD1. This CDR3 comprises 15 residues. J lost 13 bases, V lost 2 bases, and 13 bases had no gene match. Germline V gene sequence: CDR1 SGHTA, CDR2 FQGTGA.